A single sample is the source of the 30 T cell receptor beta chains below, sequenced in a study of T cells after yellow fever vaccination. TCRdb passed the 5' RACE reads through MiXCR, listing each CDR3 protein once. This sample has under 400,000 distinct CDR3 sequences, with approximately 12% found just once. The specimen was CD4+ T cells sorted from PBMCs, collected 15 days after the yellow fever booster vaccination. Receptors were obtained from a man aged 18 to 29 who received the YFV17D yellow fever vaccine.

This clonotype was seen just once. V usage is TRBV5-1 and J usage is TRBJ2-2, with no clear D. The ends were cut back, 5 bases at V and 0 bases at J, with 8 bases in the middle. The CDR3 is made up of 14 amino acids. Per the germline V gene, CDR1 is SGHRS and CDR2 is YFSETQ. DNA for the CDR3: TGCGCCAGCAGACTCATCCCGAACACCGGGGAGCTGTTTTTT. Residues: CASRLIPNTGELFF. The full variable domain, with the rest looked up from reference TRBV5-1 and TRBJ2-2, is KAGVTQTPRYLIKTRGQQVTLSCSPISGHRSVSWYQQTPGQGLQFLFEYFSETQRNKGNFPGRFSGRQFSNSRSEMNVSTLELGDSALYLCASRLIPNTGELFFGEGSRLTVL.

The V and J genes are TRBV28 and TRBJ1-1; weak D call: TRBD1 (6 bases). The germline V and J ends were trimmed by 5 bases and 6 bases, with 10 bases remaining between them. There are 12 residues in the CDR3. Germline assignment: CDR1 MDHEN and CDR2 SYDVKM. The CDR3: CASSLRTAEAFF. In DNA, the CDR3 is TGTGCCAGCAGTCTCCGGACAGCTGAAGCTTTCTTT. The complete variable domain, with remaining parts taken from reference TRBV28 and TRBJ1-1, reads DVKVTQSSRYLVKRTGEKVFLECVQDMDHENMFWYRQDPGLGLRLIYFSYDVKMKEKGDIPEGYSVSREKKERFSLILESASTNQTSMYLCASSLRTAEAFFGQGTRLTVV.

This clonotype was seen a few times. The CDR3 sequence: CASSFRDTQGEQFF. The CDR3 DNA follows: TGTGCCAGCAGCTTTAGGGACACGCAGGGTGAGCAGTTCTTC. J is TRBJ2-1 and V is TRBV11-1; tentative D call: TRBD1 (6 bases). CDR3 length equals 14 residues. The V end lost 3 bases, the J end lost 9 bases, and 15 bases lay between the germline ends. In germline, CDR1 is SGHAT, CDR2 FQDESV (reference sequence). The full variable domain, its missing parts supplied by reference TRBV11-1 and TRBJ2-1, is EAEVAQSPRYKITEKSQAVAFWCDPISGHATLYWYRQILGQGPELLVQFQDESVVDDSQLPKDRFSAERLKGVDSTLKIQPAELGDSAMYLCASSFRDTQGEQFFGPGTRLTVL.

This clonotype was detected a few times. DNA of the CDR3: TGTGCCAGCAGTGACAGTGAAGCGGGGGGCCCAGATACGCAGTATTTT. The encoded protein is CASSDSEAGGPDTQYF. This rearrangement joins TRBV2 to TRBJ2-3; 9 bases line up with TRBD2. V gave up 3 bases and J gave up 4 bases; unmatched junction bases: 8. The CDR3 extends over 16 amino acids. The germline V gene encodes CDR1 SNHLY and CDR2 FYNNEI.

In this sample, this clonotype turned up many times. This sequence joins TRBV5-1 and TRBJ2-2; 9 bases match TRBD2. The trim removed 4 bases at V and 2 bases at J, leaving 9 bases unmatched. CDR1 and CDR2 from the germline V gene are SGHRS and YFSETQ. The CDR3 consists of 17 residues. The CDR3 DNA reads TGCGCCAGCAGCATGTCTAGCGGGGCGATAAACACCGGGGAGCTGTTTTTT. Its translation is CASSMSSGAINTGELFF.

Many counts were recorded for this clonotype. The rearrangement uses TRBV10-1 and TRBJ2-2, with D tentatively TRBD1 (6 bases). CDR1 and CDR2 (germline): WNHNN, SYGVQD (reference sequence). The V and J ends lost 2 bases and 0 bases respectively, with 10 bases between them. The CDR3 runs 16 residues. DNA for the CDR3: TGCGCCAGCAGTGAGGGGACAACAACGAACACCGGGGAGCTGTTTTTT. It codes for CASSEGTTTNTGELFF.

The chain couples TRBV6-5 to TRBJ2-1, with TRBD2 matching 7 bases. The CDR3 spans 14 residues. From germline, CDR1 is MNHEY and CDR2 SVGAGI. J lost 2 bases, V lost 11 bases, and 9 bases had no gene match. The CDR3 loop reads CAAGRGGTYNEQFF. The CDR3 DNA reads TGTGCCGCCGGGCGGGGAGGGACCTACAATGAGCAGTTCTTC.

A few counts support this clonotype. In DNA, the CDR3 is TGCGCCAGTTCCTGGTCCGGGACAGCGAACACCGGGGAGCTGTTTTTT. This encodes CASSWSGTANTGELFF. V and J are TRBV5-1 and TRBJ2-2; 7 nucleotides agree with TRBD1. CDR1 and CDR2 from the germline V gene are SGHRS and YFSETQ. This CDR3 contains 16 residues. Trimming removed 8 bases from V and 0 bases from J; junction bases left unmatched: 10.

The V gene is TRBV6-2 or TRBV6-3, the J gene TRBJ2-3; no clear D. There are 14 residues in the CDR3. V lost 8 bases to trimming and J lost 2 bases, with 14 bases between them. Per germline, CDR1 MNHEY and CDR2 SVGEGT. The CDR3 loop reads CASVPGFATDTQYF. CDR3 bases: TGTGCCAGCGTGCCAGGCTTCGCCACAGATACGCAGTATTTT.

CDR3 sequence: CSARTGTTTDTQYF. The CDR3 coding sequence is TGCAGTGCTAGAACCGGGACTACTACAGATACGCAGTATTTT. The chain couples TRBV20-1 to TRBJ2-3, with 7 bases identical to TRBD2. CDR3 length: 14 amino acids. J was trimmed by 3 bases and V by 2 bases; bases with no gene match: 5. Germline values: CDR1 DFQATT, CDR2 SNEGSKA (reference sequence).

This clonotype was seen ten or more times. The chain is built from TRBV29-1 and TRBJ2-5; unclear D gene. This CDR3 region has 12 residues. The ends were cut back, 3 bases at V and 5 bases at J, with 10 bases in the middle. The V gene's germline CDR1 is SQVTM and CDR2 ANQGSEA. CDR3 DNA: TGCAGCGTTGATCTCTACTCGGAGACCCAGTACTTC. This sequence encodes CSVDLYSETQYF.

In its sample, this clonotype was seen many times. This rearrangement joins TRBV7-9 to TRBJ2-3; D is uncertain. V dropped 5 bases and J dropped 4 bases, with 10 bases sitting between them. Per the germline V gene, CDR1 is SEHNR and CDR2 is FQNEAQ (reference sequence). The CDR3 sequence is 13 residues long. The CDR3 nucleotides are TGTGCCAGCAGCCCCCCTACCGCAGATACGCAGTATTTT. Its translation: CASSPPTADTQYF.

The V gene is TRBV4-3, the J gene TRBJ2-7; a possible D gene is TRBD2 (7 bases). Germline V gene data show CDR1 as LGHNA and CDR2 as YSLEER. The CDR3 has 14 residues. V lost 3 bases and J lost 2, with 11 bases in between. The CDR3, as DNA: TGCGCCAGCAGCCAGGGGGGGCCCCCCTACGAGCAGTACTTC. Protein sequence: CASSQGGPPYEQYF.

This clonotype was observed a few times. The V call is TRBV6-6, the J call TRBJ2-2; no reliable D call. The ends were cut back, 0 bases at V and 4 bases at J, with 6 bases in the middle. The CDR3 runs 14 residues. Germline CDR1 and CDR2: MNHNY and SVGAGI (reference sequence). The CDR3 loop is CASSYSESTGELFF. The CDR3 nucleotides are TGTGCCAGCAGTTACTCGGAATCCACCGGGGAGCTGTTTTTT.

The chain joins TRBV4-2 to TRBJ1-1; D is perhaps TRBD1 (6 bases). Germline V gene sequence: CDR1 LGHNA, CDR2 YNFKEQ. V gave up 0 bases and J gave up 10 bases, with 15 bases separating them. The CDR3 extends over 14 amino acids. CDR3 nucleotide sequence: TGTGCCAGCAGCCAAGAAACCTCTCCGGGGGCAGCTTTCTTT. Translated: CASSQETSPGAAFF.

This clonotype was recorded many times. The chain combines TRBV7-2 with TRBJ2-5; no clear D. This CDR3 is built from 16 residues. Trimming pared 3 bases from V and 4 bases from J, leaving 18 bases between. Germline CDR1 is SGHTA and CDR2 is FQGNSA. The CDR3 is CASSFQAVTMLETQYF. As DNA, the CDR3 is TGTGCCAGCAGCTTTCAGGCGGTGACGATGTTAGAGACCCAGTACTTC.

This clonotype was counted only a few times. This chain joins TRBV29-1 and TRBJ1-1; 8 nucleotides agree with TRBD1. V dropped 6 bases and J dropped 4; count of bases not matched to a gene: 10. The CDR3 length is 14 residues. Germline loops: CDR1 SQVTM, CDR2 ANQGSEA. The CDR3 loop reads CSVRGLLVGTEAFF. CDR3 DNA sequence: TGCAGCGTCAGGGGGCTTCTGGTCGGCACTGAAGCTTTCTTT.

This clonotype was detected ten times or more. The chain joins TRBV20-1 to TRBJ1-4; the D gene is possibly TRBD1 (5 bases). Germline CDR1 is DFQATT and CDR2 is SNEGSKA (reference sequence). The CDR3 runs to 15 residues. Deletions cut 6 bases from V and 5 bases from J, with 19 bases between. CDR3 DNA sequence: TGCAGTGCCAAGAGGGGCGGACGGGGGAATGAAAAACTGTTTTTT. Its translation is CSAKRGGRGNEKLFF.

This rearrangement joins TRBV19 to TRBJ2-2; no clear D gene. CDR1 LNHDA and CDR2 SQIVND come from the germline V gene (reference sequence). The CDR3 runs to 14 residues. Trimming shortened V by 0 bases and J by 6 bases, and 8 bases separated the two germline ends. CDR3 nucleotides: TGTGCCAGTAGTATAGACCCTATAGCCGGGGAGCTGTTTTTT. Encoded protein: CASSIDPIAGELFF.

The table lists this clonotype with a few counts. J is TRBJ2-7 and V is TRBV5-1; perhaps TRBD2 as D (6 bases). V was trimmed by 4 bases and J by 6 bases, leaving 14 bases between them. This CDR3 has 13 residues. Germline V gene sequence: CDR1 SGHRS, CDR2 YFSETQ. CDR3 sequence reads: CASSISVGGEQYF. CDR3 nucleotide sequence: TGCGCCAGCAGCATCTCGGTGGGGGGCGAGCAGTACTTC.

V and J are TRBV7-8 and TRBJ2-4; D uncertain. There are 13 residues in the CDR3. V was trimmed by 2 bases and J by 7 bases, leaving 9 bases between them. Germline V gene sequence: CDR1 SGHVS, CDR2 FQNEAQ. The CDR3 is CASSLNGKNIQYF. In DNA, the CDR3 is TGTGCCAGCAGCTTAAATGGAAAGAACATTCAGTACTTC. The whole variable domain, filled in from reference TRBV7-8 and TRBJ2-4, reads GAGVSQSPRYKVAKRGQDVALRCDPISGHVSLFWYQQALGQGPEFLTYFQNEAQLDKSGLPSDRFFAERPEGSVSTLKIQRTQQEDSAVYLCASSLNGKNIQYFGAGTRLSVL.

The sample holds many counts of this clonotype. This chain connects TRBV12-3 or TRBV12-4 to TRBJ2-3; 9 nucleotides agree with TRBD2. The V segment lost 6 bases and the J segment 3 bases; nucleotides outside the gene matches: 7. The CDR3 runs 15 residues. CDR3 in DNA: TGTGCCAGCAGCCCCCGGGCGGGGGGGACAGATACGCAGTATTTT. It translates to CASSPRAGGTDTQYF.

This clonotype occurred many times. This chain connects TRBV29-1 to TRBJ1-3; TRBD1 matches at 8 bases. V shed 4 bases and J 2 bases; nucleotides not matched to a gene: 10. Germline CDR1 reads SQVTM; CDR2 reads ANQGSEA. There are 16 residues in the CDR3. The CDR3 reads CSVASRGLGAGNTIYF. The CDR3 DNA sequence: TGCAGCGTTGCCAGCAGGGGGCTTGGCGCTGGAAACACCATATATTTT.

This clonotype was seen only a few times. Written as DNA, the CDR3 is TGCAGCGTTACGAAGGGTGGGGTAACTGAAGCTTTCTTT. Translating it yields CSVTKGGVTEAFF. The chain has TRBV29-1 and TRBJ1-1; D is ambiguous. Germline assignment: CDR1 SQVTM and CDR2 ANQGSEA. V lost 5 bases to trimming and J lost 5 bases, with 15 bases between them. This CDR3 is 13 amino acids long.

The gene calls are TRBV12-3 or TRBV12-4 and TRBJ1-6; 7 positions agree with TRBD1. With 2 bases clipped from V and 2 bases from J, the junction kept 9 bases outside the gene matches. This CDR3 is 18 amino acids long. The CDR3 reads CASSLQTRGLAYNSPLHF. The CDR3 DNA sequence: TGTGCCAGCAGTTTACAGACAAGGGGGCTCGCCTATAATTCACCCCTCCACTTT.

The chain combines TRBV20-1 with TRBJ1-5, with unresolved D. CDR1 is DFQATT, CDR2 SNEGSKA, per germline (reference sequence). The CDR3 has 14 amino acids. Trimming took off 3 bases at V and 4 bases at J, with 13 bases between the two ends. CDR3 nucleotide sequence: TGCAGTGCTAGCCCCACGGTGGGTAATCAGCCCCAGCATTTT. Encoded protein: CSASPTVGNQPQHF.

This clonotype was seen repeatedly, ten times or more. The rearrangement uses TRBV5-1 and TRBJ2-3; TRBD2 aligns across 8 bases. The CDR3 has 14 amino acids. With 2 bases clipped from V and 4 bases from J, the junction kept 3 bases outside the gene matches. Germline assignment: CDR1 SGHRS and CDR2 YFSETQ. The CDR3 loop reads CASSFGGASDTQYF. The CDR3 DNA is TGCGCCAGCAGCTTCGGGGGGGCCTCAGATACGCAGTATTTT. The full variable domain, its missing parts supplied by reference TRBV5-1 and TRBJ2-3, is KAGVTQTPRYLIKTRGQQVTLSCSPISGHRSVSWYQQTPGQGLQFLFEYFSETQRNKGNFPGRFSGRQFSNSRSEMNVSTLELGDSALYLCASSFGGASDTQYFGPGTRLTVL.

This clonotype was seen many times. The chain is built from TRBV20-1 and TRBJ2-7, with D maybe TRBD1 (6 bases). Germline V lookup: CDR1 DFQATT, CDR2 SNEGSKA (reference sequence). V was shortened by 6 bases and J by 4 bases, with 19 bases between the two germline ends. This CDR3 is built from 14 residues. The CDR3: CSAANLDRLYEQYV. The CDR3 coding sequence is TGCAGTGCCGCTAACCTAGACAGGTTATACGAGCAGTACGTC.

This clonotype appeared a few times. The genes are TRBV6-2 or TRBV6-3 and TRBJ1-1; D perhaps matches TRBD1 (5 bases). The germline V gene encodes CDR1 MNHEY and CDR2 SVGEGT. The V end was cut by 6 bases, the J end by 6 bases, with 20 bases between. This CDR3 comprises 15 residues. The CDR3 is CASRGARVRGAEAFF. The CDR3 DNA sequence: TGTGCCAGCAGGGGTGCCAGGGTGAGGGGCGCTGAAGCTTTCTTT.

The J gene is TRBJ2-3, the V gene TRBV28, with 9 positions matching TRBD2. Trimming cost V 6 bases and J 5 bases; bases outside gene matches: 12. The germline V gene encodes CDR1 MDHEN and CDR2 SYDVKM. The length of the CDR3 is 16 residues. CDR3 sequence reads: CASSPWAGGPIDTQYF. As DNA, the CDR3 is TGTGCCAGCAGCCCCTGGGCGGGGGGGCCGATAGATACGCAGTATTTT.